Listed here are 18 T cell receptor beta chains from one sample, sequenced in a study of neurological immune-mediated disorders. TCRdb used MiXCR to reprocess the 5' RACE reads, holding one entry per CDR3 protein. The repertoire holds 15,000 or so distinct CDR3 sequences, 13% seen once, with roughly two fifths in the top ten. The sequencing input was CD8+ T cells from blood. All receptors come from a female donor with HTLV-1-associated myelopathy (HAM/TSP).

V gene TRBV6-2 or TRBV6-3 combines with J gene TRBJ2-7; maybe TRBD1 (6 bases). Trimming removed 6 bases from V and 7 bases from J, with 28 bases in between. In germline, CDR1 is MNHEY, CDR2 SVGEGT. This CDR3 contains 17 residues. The CDR3 nucleotides are TGTGCCAGCAGCACCGTGGTGGGCAGGGGAGTTTTCTGGGAGCAGTACTTC. It specifies CASSTVVGRGVFWEQYF.

Note on this clonotype: The DNA is omitted, as the CDR3 cannot be located on it reliably, and the CDR3 follows TCRdb's listing. The chain employs TRBV9 and TRBJ2-6; the table's D call of TRBD1 was not tested on the DNA. Germline CDR1 SGDLS, CDR2 YYNGEE. The CDR3 extends over 24 residues, inclusive of both ends. This CDR3 is CASSIYLCSVAGQETSSGANVLTF.

This clonotype was seen repeatedly, ten times or more. V gene TRBV12-3 or TRBV12-4 combines with J gene TRBJ2-5; 12 nucleotides line up with TRBD2. Unmatched junction bases numbered 9, after V lost 6 bases and J lost 4 bases. This CDR3 has 16 residues. In DNA form, the CDR3 reads TGTGCCAGCAGCAGGACTAGCGGGATCGAGGGAGAGACCCAGTACTTC. It codes for CASSRTSGIEGETQYF.

The sample holds many counts of this clonotype. V gene TRBV5-4 combines with J gene TRBJ1-1; the match to TRBD1 covers 11 bases. Germline V gives CDR1 SGHNT, CDR2 YYREEE (reference sequence). The CDR3 is 17 residues long. Trimming took 2 bases from V and 1 from J; bases not matched to a gene: 7. Here the CDR3 reads CASSFAGQGEWNTEAFF. The CDR3 nucleotides read TGTGCCAGCAGCTTCGCGGGACAGGGGGAATGGAACACTGAAGCTTTCTTT.

This chain links TRBV5-4 with TRBJ2-1, with 12 bases lining up with TRBD1. V lost 0 bases and J lost 8; bases outside the gene matches: 3. The CDR3 length is 15 residues. Germline CDR1 is SGHNT and CDR2 is YYREEE (reference sequence). The CDR3 region has the DNA TGTGCCAGCAGCTTGGGGGGGACAGGGGGCGATGAGCAGTTCTTC. It encodes CASSLGGTGGDEQFF. The complete variable domain, with remaining parts taken from reference TRBV5-4 and TRBJ2-1, reads ETGVTQSPTHLIKTRGQQVTLRCSSQSGHNTVSWYQQALGQGPQFIFQYYREEENGRGNFPPRFSGLQFPNYSSELNVNALELDDSALYLCASSLGGTGGDEQFFGPGTRLTVL.

There are many counts of this clonotype. V and J are TRBV10-3 and TRBJ2-2; 7 nucleotides agree with TRBD1. This CDR3 has 16 residues. Germline CDR1 ENHRY, CDR2 SYGVKD. V gave up 5 bases and J gave up 3 bases; unmatched junction bases: 9. CDR3 protein: CAISLGTGAHTGELFF. For the CDR3, the DNA is TGTGCCATCAGTTTGGGTACAGGGGCCCACACCGGGGAGCTGTTTTTT.

This clonotype has ten or more counts. The chain recombines TRBV5-1 with TRBJ2-7; a possible D gene is TRBD2 (6 bases). Germline V CDR1 and CDR2: SGHRS, YFSETQ. V dropped 4 bases and J dropped 3 bases, with 17 bases sitting between them. The CDR3 spans 15 residues. As DNA, the CDR3 is TGCGCCAGCAGCGGGGGGATTGGGGCTTACTACGAGCAGTACTTC. Its translation: CASSGGIGAYYEQYF.

This clonotype was seen many times. The J gene is TRBJ2-2, the V gene TRBV27, with TRBD2 as a possible D gene (5 bases). The CDR3 totals 13 residues. Trimming took off 4 bases at V and 4 bases at J, with 7 bases between the two ends. From germline, CDR1 is MNHEY and CDR2 SMNVEV (reference sequence). The CDR3 spells CASSWEPTGELFF. In nucleotides, the CDR3 is TGTGCCAGCAGTTGGGAGCCCACCGGGGAGCTGTTTTTT.

The table lists this clonotype with a few counts. The J gene is TRBJ2-2, the V gene TRBV11-2; no definite D call. The V end was cut by 5 bases, the J end by 6 bases, with 7 bases between. The CDR3 length is 12 residues. Per the germline V gene, CDR1 is SGHAT and CDR2 is FQNNGV. CDR3 sequence (DNA): TGTGCCAGCAGCGGCCTCTCCGGGGAGCTGTTTTTT. This codes for CASSGLSGELFF.

The genes are TRBV5-1 and TRBJ1-1; the D gene is possibly TRBD1 (6 bases). CDR3 length: 14 residues. CDR1 is SGHRS and CDR2 is YFSETQ in the germline V gene. Trimming cost V 4 bases and J 5 bases, with 15 bases left between them. The chain's CDR3 is CASSPGGGETEAFF. For the CDR3, the DNA is TGCGCCAGCAGCCCCGGGGGGGGCGAGACTGAAGCTTTCTTT.

This clonotype showed up many times. The rearrangement links TRBV20-1 to TRBJ2-5, with D perhaps matching TRBD2 (5 bases). The germline CDR1 and CDR2 sequences are DFQATT and SNEGSKA (reference sequence). Deletions cut 7 bases from V and 4 bases from J, with 13 bases between. The CDR3 is 12 amino acids. CDR3 bases: TGCAGTGGTCGTTTTGAGGGAGAGACCCAGTACTTC. Residues: CSGRFEGETQYF.

This clonotype has a count of ten or more. The chain combines TRBV7-9 with TRBJ2-1, with D perhaps matching TRBD2 (5 bases). The CDR3 has 13 amino acids. The germline V gene has CDR1 SEHNR and CDR2 FQNEAQ (reference sequence). V shed 5 bases and J shed 2 bases, with 7 bases lying between them. CDR3 sequence: CASSLGAYNEQFF. In DNA, the CDR3 is TGTGCCAGCAGCCTCGGGGCCTACAATGAGCAGTTCTTC.

This clonotype came up many times. One end of the junction fails to match germline, which may point to a read error. V is TRBV7-7 and J is TRBJ2-4; D not certain. Germline values: CDR1 SSHAT, CDR2 FNYEAQ (reference sequence). This CDR3 has 14 residues. CDR3 sequence (DNA): TGTGCTAGCAGCTTGAGCCACCCCAAAAACATTCAGTACTTC. Amino acids: CASSLSHPKNIQYF.

This clonotype was detected ten times or more. The junction does not match germline at one end; this may be a read error. The rearrangement joins TRBV29-1 to TRBJ2-1, with D uncertain. CDR1 and CDR2 from the germline V gene are SQVTM and ANQGSEA. This CDR3 is 11 amino acids long. CDR3 loop: CSVEGQAGWVF. The DNA for the CDR3 is TGCAGCGTTGAAGGGCAGGCAGGATGGGTCTTC.

There are many counts of this clonotype. The CDR3 here is CASSFGRLEQYF. CDR3 coding DNA: TGTGCCAGCAGTTTTGGGCGCCTCGAGCAGTACTTC. The rearrangement joins TRBV12-3 or TRBV12-4 to TRBJ2-7; no clear D gene. The CDR3 consists of 12 residues. V lost 3 bases and J 6 bases, leaving 9 bases between the germline ends.

This clonotype was detected ten times or more. This sequence joins TRBV29-1 and TRBJ2-1, with TRBD1 matching over 8 bases. CDR1 is SQVTM, CDR2 ANQGSEA, per germline. Germline trimming cut 1 base from V and 5 bases from J; bases unmatched to any gene: 10. This CDR3 is built from 16 residues. CDR3 sequence: CSVEGNQSDRDNEQFF. CDR3 DNA sequence: TGCAGCGTTGAAGGCAATCAATCGGACAGGGACAATGAGCAGTTCTTC.

This clonotype was detected ten times or more. This sequence joins TRBV5-6 and TRBJ2-5, with 8 bases fitting TRBD2. This CDR3 contains 13 residues. V dropped 2 bases and J dropped 5; count of bases not matched to a gene: 2. Germline CDR1 reads SGHDT; CDR2 reads YYEEEE. The DNA of the CDR3 is TGTGCCAGCAGCTTTATAGCGGGGGAGACCCAGTACTTC. This gives the protein CASSFIAGETQYF.

The table lists this clonotype with many counts. The chain employs TRBV7-2 and TRBJ2-1; 7 bases map to TRBD2. In germline, CDR1 is SGHTA, CDR2 FQGNSA. The V and J ends lost 1 base and 4 bases, in that order; junction bases with no gene match: 7. The CDR3 covers 16 residues. The CDR3 region is CASSLEWGEGYNEQFF. CDR3 sequence (DNA): TGTGCCAGCAGCTTAGAATGGGGGGAGGGTTACAATGAGCAGTTCTTC.